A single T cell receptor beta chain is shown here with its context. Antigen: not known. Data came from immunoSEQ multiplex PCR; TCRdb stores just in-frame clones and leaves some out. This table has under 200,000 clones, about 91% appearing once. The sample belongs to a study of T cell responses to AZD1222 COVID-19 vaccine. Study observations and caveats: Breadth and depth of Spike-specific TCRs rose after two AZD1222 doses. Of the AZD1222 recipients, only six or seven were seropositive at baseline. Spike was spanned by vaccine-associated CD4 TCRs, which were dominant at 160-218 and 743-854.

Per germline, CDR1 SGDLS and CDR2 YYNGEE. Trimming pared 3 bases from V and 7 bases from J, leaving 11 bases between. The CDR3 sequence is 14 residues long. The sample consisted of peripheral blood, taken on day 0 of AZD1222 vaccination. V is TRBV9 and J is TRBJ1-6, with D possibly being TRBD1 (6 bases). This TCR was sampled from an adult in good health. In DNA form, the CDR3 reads TGTGCCAGCAGCGCGGGACACGGAAATTCACCCCTCCACTTT. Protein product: CASSAGHGNSPLHF.